This entry features one T cell receptor (beta chain) sequence. This sample was taken from a study of blood T cell repertoires in COVID-19. Study information: Spain, Italy and the United States supplied samples that represented acute and convalescent COVID-19. T cells, B-cell-depleted T cells, or PBMCs provided the cDNA or gDNA that served as material.

Per the original methods: Researchers report that nucleated cell counts were estimated from reference gene primer amplification. Assay used: immunoSEQ multiplex PCR; TCRdb lists only in-frame clones, some missing. Clonal size and the V and J genes are those of that table, whereas D and trimming came from the DNA. The sample records roughly 200,000 clones, almost 90% being singletons. CDR1 and CDR2 from the germline V gene are MNHEY and SVGAGI. V lost 6 bases, J lost 6 bases, and 16 bases lay in between. There are 14 residues in the CDR3. The TCR sequence derives from a man aged 50 to 60 with acute or convalescent COVID-19. The V gene is TRBV6-5, the J gene TRBJ2-3, with a weak D call TRBD1 (6 bases). Sequenced sample: peripheral blood. In DNA, the CDR3 is TGTGCCAGCAGGCCGGGACAAAGAGCCGATACGCAGTATTTT. It is translated as CASRPGQRADTQYF.